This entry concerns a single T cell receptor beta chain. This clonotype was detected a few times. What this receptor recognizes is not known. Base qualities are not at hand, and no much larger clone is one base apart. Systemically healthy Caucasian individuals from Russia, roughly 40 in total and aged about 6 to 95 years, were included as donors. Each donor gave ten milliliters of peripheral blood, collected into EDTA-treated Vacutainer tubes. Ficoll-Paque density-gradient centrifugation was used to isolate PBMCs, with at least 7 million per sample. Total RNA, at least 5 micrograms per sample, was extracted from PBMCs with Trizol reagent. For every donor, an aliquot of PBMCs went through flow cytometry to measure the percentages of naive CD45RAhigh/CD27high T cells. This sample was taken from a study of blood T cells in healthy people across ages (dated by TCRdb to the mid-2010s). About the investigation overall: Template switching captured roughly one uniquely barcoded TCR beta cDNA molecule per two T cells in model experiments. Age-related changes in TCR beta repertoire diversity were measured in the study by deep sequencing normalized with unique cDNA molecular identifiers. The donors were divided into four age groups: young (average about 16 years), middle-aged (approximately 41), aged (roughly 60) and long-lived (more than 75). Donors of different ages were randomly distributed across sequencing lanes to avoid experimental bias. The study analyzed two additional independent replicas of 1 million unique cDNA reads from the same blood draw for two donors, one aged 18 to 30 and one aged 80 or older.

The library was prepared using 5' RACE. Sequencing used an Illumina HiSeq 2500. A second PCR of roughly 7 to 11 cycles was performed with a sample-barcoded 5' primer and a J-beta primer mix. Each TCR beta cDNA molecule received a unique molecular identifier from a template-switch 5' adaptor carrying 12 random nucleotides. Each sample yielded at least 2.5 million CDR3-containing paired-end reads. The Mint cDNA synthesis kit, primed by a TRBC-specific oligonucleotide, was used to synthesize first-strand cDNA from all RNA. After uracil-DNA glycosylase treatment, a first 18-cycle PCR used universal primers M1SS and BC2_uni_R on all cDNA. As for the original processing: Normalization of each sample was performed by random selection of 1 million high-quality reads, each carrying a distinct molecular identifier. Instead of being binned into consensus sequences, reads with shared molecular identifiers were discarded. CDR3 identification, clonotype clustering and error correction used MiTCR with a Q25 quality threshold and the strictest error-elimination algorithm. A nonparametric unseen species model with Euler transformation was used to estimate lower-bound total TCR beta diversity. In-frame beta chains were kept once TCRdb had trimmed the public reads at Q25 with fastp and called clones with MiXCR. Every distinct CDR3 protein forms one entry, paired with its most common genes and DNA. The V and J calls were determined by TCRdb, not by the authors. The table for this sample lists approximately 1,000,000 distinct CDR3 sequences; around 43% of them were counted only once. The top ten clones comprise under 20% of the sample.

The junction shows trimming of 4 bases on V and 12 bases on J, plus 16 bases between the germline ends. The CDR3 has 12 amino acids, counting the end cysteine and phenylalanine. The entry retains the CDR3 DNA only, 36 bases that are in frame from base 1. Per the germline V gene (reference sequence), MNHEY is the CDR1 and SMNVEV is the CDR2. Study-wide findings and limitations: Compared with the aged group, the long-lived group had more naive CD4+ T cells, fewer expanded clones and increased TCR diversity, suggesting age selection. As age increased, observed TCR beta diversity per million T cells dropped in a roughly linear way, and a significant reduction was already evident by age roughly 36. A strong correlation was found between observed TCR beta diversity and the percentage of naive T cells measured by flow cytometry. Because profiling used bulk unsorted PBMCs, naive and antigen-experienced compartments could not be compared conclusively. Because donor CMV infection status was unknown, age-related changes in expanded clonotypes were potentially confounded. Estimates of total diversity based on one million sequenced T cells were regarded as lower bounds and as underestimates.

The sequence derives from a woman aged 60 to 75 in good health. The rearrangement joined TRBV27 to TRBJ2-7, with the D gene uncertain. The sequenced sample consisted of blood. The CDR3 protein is CASSSPRNRRYF. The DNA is TGTGCCAGCAGTTCCCCGAGGAATCGGCGGTACTTC.